These T cell receptor beta chains were read from a single sample in a study of blood T cell repertoires in COVID-19. Sequenced by immunoSEQ multiplex PCR; TCRdb stores in-frame clones only, minus some. Of 100,000 to 150,000 clones in the sample, around nine tenths are singletons; the top ten hold around 4.5%. Sequencing was done on a sample of peripheral blood. These receptors originate from a man between 60 and 75 years old with COVID-19, enrolled during active disease. CDR3s include the opening cysteine and the closing phenylalanine or tryptophan. Fields, in order: J gene, clone size, D gene, V gene, CDR3 protein, CDR3 DNA. A D gene is named only where the DNA matches it firmly. Clone size is shown for a subset of rows, as once, few, many or a class of expanded clone.

>TRBJ2-7|.|.|TRBV4-1
CASSQEQVYEQYF
TGCGCCAGCAGCCAAGAACAAGTATACGAGCAGTACTTC
>TRBJ1-5|few|TRBD1|TRBV30
CAWARGNQPQHF
TGTGCCTGGGCCAGGGGGAATCAGCCCCAGCATTTT
>TRBJ1-6|.|.|TRBV25-1
CASSVFGSPLHF
TGTGCCAGCAGTGTATTCGGTTCACCCCTCCACTTT
>TRBJ2-1|.|TRBD2|TRBV9
CASSVLGRGSDNEQFF
TGTGCCAGCAGCGTTCTGGGGCGGGGGTCTGACAATGAGCAGTTCTTC
>TRBJ2-7|.|TRBD2|TRBV5-1
CASSARGAGGPFEQYF
TGCGCCAGCAGCGCCCGGGGTGCGGGGGGGCCCTTCGAGCAGTACTTC
>TRBJ1-2|.|.|TRBV30
CAWRSEGYYGYTF
TGTGCCTGGAGGTCGGAGGGGTACTATGGCTACACCTTC
>TRBJ1-2|.|.|TRBV7-9
CASRNPGAHYGYTF
TGTGCCAGCAGAAACCCAGGGGCGCACTATGGCTACACCTTC
>TRBJ2-7|.|TRBD1|TRBV5-1
CASSSGQGYEQYF
TGCGCCAGCAGCTCCGGACAGGGCTACGAGCAGTACTTC
>TRBJ2-7|.|TRBD1|TRBV5-4
CASSQKTGTYEQYF
TGTGCCAGCAGCCAGAAGACAGGGACCTACGAGCAGTACTTC
>TRBJ2-1|.|TRBD2|TRBV7-9
CASSSSGGANEQFF
TGTGCCAGCAGCTCTAGCGGGGGGGCCAATGAGCAGTTCTTC
>TRBJ1-5|.|.|TRBV19
CASSTRPGDSNQPQHF
TGTGCCAGTAGTACTCGCCCAGGGGATAGCAATCAGCCCCAGCATTTT
>TRBJ2-2|.|.|TRBV20-1
CSASRGGARSGELFF
TGCAGTGCTAGTCGTGGGGGGGCCAGAAGCGGGGAGCTGTTTTTT
>TRBJ2-1|.|TRBD2|TRBV27
CASSLGASGGSDEQFF
TGTGCCAGCAGTTTAGGGGCTAGCGGGGGGTCGGATGAGCAGTTCTTC
>TRBJ1-2|.|TRBD1|TRBV2
CASRGTAYGYTF
TGTGCCAGCAGGGGGACAGCCTATGGCTACACCTTC
>TRBJ2-5|.|TRBD1|TRBV28
CASSPTGGSETQYF
TGTGCCAGCAGTCCGACAGGGGGGTCAGAGACCCAGTACTTC
>TRBJ1-5|.|TRBD1|TRBV4-2
CASSQEGQRNQPQHF
TGTGCCAGCAGCCAAGAGGGACAGCGAAATCAGCCCCAGCATTTT
>TRBJ1-5|.|.|TRBV5-1
CASSLSARHLVQPQHF
TGCGCCAGCAGCTTGAGCGCCCGGCATCTCGTTCAGCCCCAGCATTTT
>TRBJ1-6|.|TRBD1|TRBV28
CASRPIGQGNSPLHF
TGTGCCAGCAGACCAATTGGACAGGGTAATTCACCCCTCCACTTT
>TRBJ1-2|.|.|TRBV19
CASSSPEDLGGYTF
TGTGCCAGTAGTAGCCCCGAGGATTTGGGTGGCTACACCTTC
>TRBJ1-1|.|TRBD1|TRBV27
CASSLRTGTTAFF
TGTGCCAGCAGTTTACGGACAGGGACCACGGCTTTCTTT
>TRBJ1-1|.|.|TRBV11-3
CASSTGQSNTEAFF
TGTGCCAGCAGCACAGGACAGTCGAACACTGAAGCTTTCTTT
>TRBJ1-2|.|.|TRBV3-1/TRBV3-2
CASSQGGQIYGYTF
TGTGCCAGCAGCCAAGGCGGACAGATTTATGGCTACACCTTC
>TRBJ1-1|.|.|TRBV5-1
CASSLSQGSGRRAFF
TGCGCCAGCAGCCTTTCTCAGGGTTCCGGGCGAAGAGCTTTCTTT
>TRBJ1-2|.|.|TRBV15
CATSRDLRGEYGYTF
TGTGCCACCAGCAGAGATTTACGGGGGGAATATGGCTACACCTTC
>TRBJ1-1|.|TRBD1|TRBV19
CASSLLTGMSAEAFF
TGTGCCAGTAGTCTTCTGACAGGGATGAGCGCTGAAGCTTTCTTT
>TRBJ1-6|.|TRBD1|TRBV4-3
CASSPGTERSPLHF
TGCGCCAGCAGCCCCGGGACAGAGAGGTCACCCCTCCACTTT